The sequence of this T cell receptor beta chain was determined in a study of blood T cells in healthy people across ages. CDR1 is MNHEY and CDR2 is SVGAGI in the germline V gene. V was shortened by 0 bases and J by 3 bases, with 11 bases between the two germline ends. The CDR3 consists of 15 residues. Only a few counts were recorded for this clonotype. The target antigen is unknown. Overall study findings and caveats: Across samples, TCR beta diversity tracked strongly with naive T cell percentage. Fewer expanded clones and more diversity marked long-lived versus aged donors. Unknown donor CMV status possibly confounded expanded clonotype changes.

The use of a sample-barcoded 5' primer and a J-beta primer mix characterized a second PCR of about 6 to 12 cycles. Using its own MiXCR run on the 5' RACE reads, TCRdb lists one record per CDR3 protein. The sample carries approximately 290,000 distinct CDR3 sequences, around 27% recorded once. The chain uses TRBV6-5 and TRBJ2-5, with D perhaps TRBD1 (6 bases). The receptor comes from a woman in her sixties or seventies in good health. Material for sequencing was blood. The CDR3: CASSYSWQGKETQYF. The CDR3 DNA is TGTGCCAGCAGTTACTCGTGGCAGGGGAAAGAGACCCAGTACTTC.